The 19 T cell receptor beta chains in this list originate from one sample, sequenced in a study of T cells expressing NK-cell markers. TCRdb reprocessed the 5' RACE reads; each CDR3 protein has one entry and no DNA is given. The sample data list 440,000 or so distinct CDR3 sequences. Sequencing was done on a sample of blood T cells: a sorted CD56 or NKG2C T cell subset, CD4+ or CD8+ T cells, or bulk PBMC T cells (not recorded which). The receptors were sampled from a woman aged 18 to 75 in good health.

J is TRBJ1-5 and V is TRBV7-7; TCRdb proposes TRBD1, but this gene call is untestable without DNA. Per germline, CDR1 SSHAT and CDR2 FNYEAQ (reference sequence). The CDR3 extends over 15 amino acids. CDR3 in amino acids: CASSGLGEIPQPQHF.

The gene calls are TRBV4-3 and TRBJ2-1; TCRdb designates TRBD2, a call that cannot be tested without DNA. This CDR3 is 15 amino acids long. Germline CDR1 is LGHNA and CDR2 is YSLEER. The CDR3 protein is CASSQDSLAGNEQFF.

The chain is built from TRBV4-3 and TRBJ2-3; TCRdb's assignment of TRBD2 cannot be checked, as there is no DNA. The CDR3 length is 16 residues. Germline lookup yields CDR1 LGHNA and CDR2 YSLEER. The CDR3 here is CASSQKTSGRPDTQYF.

The J gene is TRBJ2-2, the V gene TRBV6-1. The CDR3 is made up of 16 amino acids. The germline V gene encodes CDR1 MNHNS and CDR2 SASEGT. The CDR3 region is CASSRLYLSNTGELFF.

The genes are TRBV9 and TRBJ2-3; TCRdb returns TRBD2, unconfirmable since there is no DNA. This CDR3 region has 18 residues. From germline, CDR1 is SGDLS and CDR2 YYNGEE. The CDR3 protein is CASSDPATSGRMGDTQYF.

The rearrangement joins TRBV5-5 to TRBJ1-2; absent DNA, TCRdb's TRBD1 call cannot be checked. There are 14 residues in the CDR3. CDR1 SGHKS and CDR2 YYEKEE come from the germline V gene (reference sequence). The chain's CDR3 is CASSPQQGNYGYTF. Looking up the rest from reference TRBV5-5 and TRBJ1-2 gives the full variable domain: DAGVTQSPTHLIKTRGQQVTLRCSPISGHKSVSWYQQVLGQGPQFIFQYYEKEERGRGNFPDRFSARQFPNYSSELNVNALLLGDSALYLCASSPQQGNYGYTFGSGTRLTVV.

The V and J genes are TRBV6-5 and TRBJ1-2. The CDR3 consists of 11 residues. Germline assignment: CDR1 MNHEY and CDR2 SVGAGI. Here the CDR3 reads CASSYYGGYTF.

The V and J genes are TRBV20-1 and TRBJ2-5; lacking DNA, the TRBD2 call made by TCRdb goes unchecked. Germline CDR1 and CDR2: DFQATT and SNEGSKA (reference sequence). The CDR3 loop spans 15 amino acids. The CDR3 region is CSARSGLTGRETQYF.

This sequence joins TRBV7-2 and TRBJ1-3; TCRdb's D gene call, TRBD1, goes unchecked for lack of DNA. Germline CDR1 and CDR2: SGHTA and FQGNSA. CDR3 size: 15 residues. CDR3 in amino acids: CASSPLRTAWDTIYF.

The chain joins TRBV20-1 to TRBJ2-7; the TRBD2 assignment by TCRdb is unverifiable without DNA. The CDR3 is made up of 15 amino acids. The V gene's germline CDR1 is DFQATT and CDR2 SNEGSKA (reference sequence). This chain's CDR3 is CSARDPSSGSHEQYF.

This CDR3 is CASSLRGYNEQFF. The rearrangement links TRBV7-8 to TRBJ2-1; TCRdb lists TRBD2, though no DNA is available to test this call. There are 13 residues in the CDR3. Germline assignment: CDR1 SGHVS and CDR2 FQNEAQ.

The chain employs TRBV7-9 and TRBJ2-6. This CDR3 has 15 residues. The germline V gene has CDR1 SEHNR and CDR2 FQNEAQ (reference sequence). CDR3 amino acids: CASSLISSGANVLTF. Using reference TRBV7-9 and TRBJ2-6 for the parts outside the CDR3, the full variable domain is DTGVSQNPRHKITKRGQNVTFRCDPISEHNRLYWYRQTLGQGPEFLTYFQNEAQLEKSRLLSDRFSAERPKGSFSTLEIQRTEQGDSAMYLCASSLISSGANVLTFGAGSRLTVL.

The rearrangement joins TRBV6-5 to TRBJ2-2; TCRdb gives TRBD1 as the D gene, but with no DNA this cannot be confirmed. CDR1 and CDR2 (germline): MNHEY, SVGAGI. The CDR3 has 15 residues. CDR3 residues: CASSYGTPNTGELFF.

CDR3 sequence: CASSTDGNRDTEAFF. This chain uses TRBV12-3 or TRBV12-4 with TRBJ1-1; TCRdb's D gene call, TRBD1, goes unchecked for lack of DNA. The CDR3 is 15 residues long.

This sequence joins TRBV20-1 and TRBJ1-1. The CDR3 consists of 12 residues. Per germline, CDR1 DFQATT and CDR2 SNEGSKA (reference sequence). CDR3 in amino acids: CSANQPNTEAFF.

The chain carries TRBV28 and TRBJ2-1. Germline V CDR1 and CDR2: MDHEN, SYDVKM. The CDR3 runs to 14 residues. CDR3 protein: CASSIHLTYNEQFF.

CDR3: CASSVGGRGQETQYF. The chain carries TRBV9 and TRBJ2-5; without DNA, the TCRdb call of TRBD2 cannot be checked. CDR1 and CDR2 (germline): SGDLS, YYNGEE. This CDR3 comprises 15 residues.

V usage is TRBV19 and J usage is TRBJ2-7; TCRdb reports TRBD1, a call that lacks DNA to check it against. In germline, CDR1 is LNHDA, CDR2 SQIVND (reference sequence). CDR3 length equals 15 residues. This chain's CDR3 is CASSPTGGGSYEQYF.

This rearrangement joins TRBV20-1 to TRBJ2-4; TCRdb calls TRBD1, which cannot be checked without DNA. Germline V gene data show CDR1 as DFQATT and CDR2 as SNEGSKA (reference sequence). The CDR3 length is 13 residues. CDR3 sequence reads: CSAPTGSSNIQYF.